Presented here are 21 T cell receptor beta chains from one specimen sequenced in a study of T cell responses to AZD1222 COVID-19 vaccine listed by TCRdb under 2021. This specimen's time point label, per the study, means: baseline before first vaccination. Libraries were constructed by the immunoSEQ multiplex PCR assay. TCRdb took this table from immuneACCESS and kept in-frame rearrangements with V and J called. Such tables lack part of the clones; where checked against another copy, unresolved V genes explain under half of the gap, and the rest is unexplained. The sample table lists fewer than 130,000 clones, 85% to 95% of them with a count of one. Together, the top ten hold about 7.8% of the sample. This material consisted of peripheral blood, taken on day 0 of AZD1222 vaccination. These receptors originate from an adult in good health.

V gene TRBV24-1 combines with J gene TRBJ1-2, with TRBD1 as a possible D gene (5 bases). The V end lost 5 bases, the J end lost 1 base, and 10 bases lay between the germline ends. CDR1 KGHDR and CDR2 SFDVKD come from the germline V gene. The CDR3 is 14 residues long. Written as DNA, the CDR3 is TGTGCCACCAGTGGGGGGTCTGGTAACTATGGCTACACCTTC. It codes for CATSGGSGNYGYTF.

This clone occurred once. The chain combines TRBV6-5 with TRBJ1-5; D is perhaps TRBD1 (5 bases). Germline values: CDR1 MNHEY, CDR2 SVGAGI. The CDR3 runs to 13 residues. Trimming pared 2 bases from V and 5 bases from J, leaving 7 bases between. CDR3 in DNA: TGTGCCAGCAGTTACGACAGAGATCAGCCCCAGCATTTT. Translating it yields CASSYDRDQPQHF.

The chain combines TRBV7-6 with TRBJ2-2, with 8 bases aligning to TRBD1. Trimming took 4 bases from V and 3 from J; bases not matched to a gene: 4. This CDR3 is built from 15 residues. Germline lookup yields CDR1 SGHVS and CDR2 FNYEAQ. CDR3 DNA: TGTGCCAGCAGCTATGGGACAGGAGACACCGGGGAGCTGTTTTTT. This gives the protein CASSYGTGDTGELFF. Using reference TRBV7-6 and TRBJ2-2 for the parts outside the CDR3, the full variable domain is GAGVSQSPRYKVTKRGQDVALRCDPISGHVSLYWYRQALGQGPEFLTYFNYEAQQDKSGLPNDRFSAERPEGSISTLTIQRTEQRDSAMYRCASSYGTGDTGELFFGEGSRLTVL.

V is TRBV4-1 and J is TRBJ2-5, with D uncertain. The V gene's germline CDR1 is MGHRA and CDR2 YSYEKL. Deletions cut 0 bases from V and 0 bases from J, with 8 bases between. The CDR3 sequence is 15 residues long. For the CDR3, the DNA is TGCGCCAGCAGCCAAGAAAGCACGTACCAAGAGACCCAGTACTTC. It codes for CASSQESTYQETQYF.

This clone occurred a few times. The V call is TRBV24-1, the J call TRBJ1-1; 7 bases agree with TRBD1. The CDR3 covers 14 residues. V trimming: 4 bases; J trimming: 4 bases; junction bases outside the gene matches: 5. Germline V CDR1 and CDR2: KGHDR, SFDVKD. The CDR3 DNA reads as TGTGCCACCAGTGACTCCAGGGGGGCCACTGAAGCTTTCTTT. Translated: CATSDSRGATEAFF.

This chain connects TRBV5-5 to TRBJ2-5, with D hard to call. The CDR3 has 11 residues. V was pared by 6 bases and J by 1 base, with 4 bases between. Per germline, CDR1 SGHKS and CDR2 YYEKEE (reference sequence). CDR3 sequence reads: CASIIQETQYF. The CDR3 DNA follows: TGTGCCAGCATTATCCAAGAGACCCAGTACTTC. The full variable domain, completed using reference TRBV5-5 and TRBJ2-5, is DAGVTQSPTHLIKTRGQQVTLRCSPISGHKSVSWYQQVLGQGPQFIFQYYEKEERGRGNFPDRFSARQFPNYSSELNVNALLLGDSALYLCASIIQETQYFGPGTRLLVL.

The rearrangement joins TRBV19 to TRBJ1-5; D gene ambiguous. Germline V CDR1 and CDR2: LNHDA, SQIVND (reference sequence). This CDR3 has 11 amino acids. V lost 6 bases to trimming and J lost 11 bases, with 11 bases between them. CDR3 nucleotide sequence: TGTGCCAGTAGCCCCCCACCAACCCAGCATTTT. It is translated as CASSPPPTQHF.

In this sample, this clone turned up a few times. CDR3: CASLMMGGGNQPQHF. CDR3 bases: TGTGCCAGCCTGATGATGGGTGGGGGCAATCAGCCCCAGCATTTT. This chain uses TRBV28 with TRBJ1-5; D gene uncertain. Trimming pared 8 bases from V and 2 bases from J, leaving 16 bases between. The CDR3 loop spans 15 amino acids. The germline CDR1 and CDR2 sequences are MDHEN and SYDVKM. The whole variable domain, filled in from reference TRBV28 and TRBJ1-5, reads DVKVTQSSRYLVKRTGEKVFLECVQDMDHENMFWYRQDPGLGLRLIYFSYDVKMKEKGDIPEGYSVSREKKERFSLILESASTNQTSMYLCASLMMGGGNQPQHFGDGTRLSIL.

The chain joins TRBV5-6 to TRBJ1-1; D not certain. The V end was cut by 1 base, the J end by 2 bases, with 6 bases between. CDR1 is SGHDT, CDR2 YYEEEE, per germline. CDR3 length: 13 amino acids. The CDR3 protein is CASSLMGNTEAFF. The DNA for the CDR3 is TGTGCCAGCAGCTTGATGGGAAACACTGAAGCTTTCTTT.

CDR3 nucleotides: TGTGCCAGCAGCCAAGCAATATGGTGGGGGGTCTCCAGCGGGGAGCTGTTTTTT. Residues: CASSQAIWWGVSSGELFF. The rearrangement uses TRBV14 and TRBJ2-2; tentatively, D is TRBD2 (6 bases). V was trimmed by 1 base and J by 7 bases, leaving 22 bases between them. Germline V gene sequence: CDR1 SGHDN, CDR2 FVKESK. This CDR3 region has 18 residues.

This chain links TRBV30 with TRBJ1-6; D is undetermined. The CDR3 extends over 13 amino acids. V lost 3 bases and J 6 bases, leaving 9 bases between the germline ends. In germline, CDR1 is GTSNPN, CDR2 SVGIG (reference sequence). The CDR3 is CAWRAAANSPLHF. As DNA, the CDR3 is TGTGCCTGGAGGGCAGCGGCTAATTCACCCCTCCACTTT.

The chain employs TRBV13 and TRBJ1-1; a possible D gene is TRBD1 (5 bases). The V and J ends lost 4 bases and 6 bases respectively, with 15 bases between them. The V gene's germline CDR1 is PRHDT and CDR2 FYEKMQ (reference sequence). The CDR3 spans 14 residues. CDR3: CASSSRDVGAEAFF. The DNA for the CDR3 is TGTGCCAGCAGCTCCCGGGACGTTGGGGCTGAAGCTTTCTTT.

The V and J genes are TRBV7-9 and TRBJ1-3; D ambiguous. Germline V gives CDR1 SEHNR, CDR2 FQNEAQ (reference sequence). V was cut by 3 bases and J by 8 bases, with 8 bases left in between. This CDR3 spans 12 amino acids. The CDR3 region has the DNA TGTGCCAGCAGCTTCCGGGGAGACACCATATATTTT. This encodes CASSFRGDTIYF.

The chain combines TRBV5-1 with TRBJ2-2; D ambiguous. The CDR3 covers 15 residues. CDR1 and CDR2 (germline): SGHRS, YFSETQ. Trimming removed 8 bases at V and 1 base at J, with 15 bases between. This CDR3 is CASRARRQNTGELFF. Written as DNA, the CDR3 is TGCGCCAGTCGAGCCCGGCGACAGAACACCGGGGAGCTGTTTTTT.

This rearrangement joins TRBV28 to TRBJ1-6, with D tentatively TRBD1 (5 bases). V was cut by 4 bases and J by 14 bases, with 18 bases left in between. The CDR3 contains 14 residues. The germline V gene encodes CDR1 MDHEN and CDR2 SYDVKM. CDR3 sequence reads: CASSSRDAGLTLHF. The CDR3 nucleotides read TGTGCCAGCAGTTCTCGGGACGCCGGTCTGACCCTCCACTTT.

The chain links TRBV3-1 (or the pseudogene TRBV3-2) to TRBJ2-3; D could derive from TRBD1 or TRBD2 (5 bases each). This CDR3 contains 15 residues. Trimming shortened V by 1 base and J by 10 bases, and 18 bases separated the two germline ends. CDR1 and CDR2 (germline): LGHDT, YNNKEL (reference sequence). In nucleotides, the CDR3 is TGTGCCAGCAGCCAAGGAACGGGCCCGAGGGGATCGCAGTATTTT. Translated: CASSQGTGPRGSQYF.

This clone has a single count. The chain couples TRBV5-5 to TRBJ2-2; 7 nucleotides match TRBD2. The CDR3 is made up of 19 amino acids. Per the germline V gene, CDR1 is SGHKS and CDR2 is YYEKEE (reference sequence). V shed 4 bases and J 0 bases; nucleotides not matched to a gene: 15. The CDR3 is CASSAHWAGVSANTGELFF. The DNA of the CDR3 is TGTGCCAGCAGCGCCCATTGGGCGGGGGTCTCCGCGAACACCGGGGAGCTGTTTTTT.

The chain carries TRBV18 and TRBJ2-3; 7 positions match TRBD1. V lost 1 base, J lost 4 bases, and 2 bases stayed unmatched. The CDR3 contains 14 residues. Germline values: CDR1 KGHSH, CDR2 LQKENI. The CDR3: CASSPQGASDTQYF. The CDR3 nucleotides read TGTGCCAGCTCACCACAGGGGGCTTCAGATACGCAGTATTTT.

The CDR3, as DNA: TGTGCCAGCAGCCAATTCAGTCGCCTCAATCAGCCCCAGCATTTT. Amino acid sequence: CASSQFSRLNQPQHF. The chain combines TRBV3-1 (or the pseudogene TRBV3-2) with TRBJ1-5; no clear D. The germline V gene has CDR1 LGHDT and CDR2 YNNKEL (reference sequence). Trimming left V 2 bases short and J 3 bases short, with 11 bases between. This CDR3 has 15 residues.

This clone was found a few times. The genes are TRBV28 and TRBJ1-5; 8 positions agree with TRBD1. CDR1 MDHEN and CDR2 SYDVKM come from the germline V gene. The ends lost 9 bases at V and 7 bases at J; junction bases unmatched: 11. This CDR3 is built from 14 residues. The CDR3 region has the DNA TGTGCCAGTACGTCCAGGGGGCGCGGGCAGCCCCAGCATTTT. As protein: CASTSRGRGQPQHF.

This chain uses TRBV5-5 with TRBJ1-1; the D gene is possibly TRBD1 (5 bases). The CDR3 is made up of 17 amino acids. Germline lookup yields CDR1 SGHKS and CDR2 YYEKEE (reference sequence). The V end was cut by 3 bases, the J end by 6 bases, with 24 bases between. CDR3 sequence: CASSSDKTRLSNPEAFF. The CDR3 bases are TGTGCCAGCAGCTCGGACAAAACCCGACTAAGTAACCCTGAAGCTTTCTTT.